The subject of this entry is one T cell receptor beta chain. The junction differs from germline at one of its ends, possibly a read error. Germline CDR1 MDHEN, CDR2 SYDVKM. The CDR3 has 11 residues. As processed by the authors: Scientists estimated how many nucleated cells there were by amplifying reference gene primers. This table comes from immunoSEQ multiplex PCR, and its TCRdb copy is limited to in-frame clones, with some not included. The V and J calls and clone size are taken from that table; D and trimming were inferred from the DNA. The data hold approximately 140,000 clones, with 84% observed a single time. These data originate in a study of blood T cell repertoires in COVID-19. As for the study in general: COVID-19 samples collected from the United States, Italy and Spain covered acute and convalescent phases.

V usage is TRBV28 and J usage is TRBJ1-2; D unclear. The receptor comes from a human donor in a cohort sampled during active COVID-19. Material for sequencing was peripheral blood. CDR3 sequence: CASSLLGVCAF. The CDR3 DNA reads TGTGCCAGCAGTTTACTCGGGGTCTGCGCCTTC.